This entry lists 32 T cell receptor beta chains sequenced from one sample in a study of T cells after yellow fever vaccination. TCRdb fed the 5' RACE reads into MiXCR, producing one record per CDR3 protein. The table has 500,000 to 650,000 distinct CDR3 sequences, roughly an eighth seen once. Material: PBMCs, obtained on the day of the yellow fever booster vaccination. The origin of the receptors is a young man who received the YFV17D yellow fever vaccine.

The chain employs TRBV7-2 and TRBJ2-3; 7 bases match TRBD2. V was pared by 5 bases and J by 2 bases, with 13 bases of the junction left unmatched. CDR1 SGHTA and CDR2 FQGNSA come from the germline V gene. The CDR3 runs 17 residues. CDR3 region: CASSPHRAGVVTDTQYF. In DNA, the CDR3 is TGTGCCAGCAGCCCCCATAGGGCGGGAGTTGTCACAGATACGCAGTATTTT.

Many counts were recorded for this clonotype. V usage is TRBV28 and J usage is TRBJ2-7; 8 bases map to TRBD2. There are 14 residues in the CDR3. Per germline, CDR1 MDHEN and CDR2 SYDVKM. The ends lost 3 bases at V and 2 bases at J; junction bases unmatched: 3. CDR3 coding DNA: TGTGCCAGCAGTTTGGGAGCGGGAGCCTACGAGCAGTACTTC. It specifies CASSLGAGAYEQYF.

CDR3 coding DNA: TGTGCCAGCAGCTTTGGGGTGCGGGAGACCCAGTACTTC. Its protein is CASSFGVRETQYF. The rearrangement uses TRBV7-9 and TRBJ2-5; D gene ambiguous. Germline loops: CDR1 SEHNR, CDR2 FQNEAQ (reference sequence). This CDR3 is 13 amino acids long. Trimming removed 3 bases from V and 5 bases from J, with 10 bases in between.

This clonotype was detected a few times. The genes are TRBV5-5 and TRBJ2-7; 7 nucleotides match TRBD1. In germline, CDR1 is SGHKS, CDR2 YYEKEE (reference sequence). After removal of 1 base from V and 3 bases from J, the junction contained 10 bases not matched to a gene. The CDR3 runs 16 residues. The CDR3 reads CASSLPVRGQSYEQYF. In DNA form, the CDR3 reads TGTGCCAGCAGCTTGCCAGTGAGGGGACAGAGCTACGAGCAGTACTTC.

This clonotype has just a few counts. The rearrangement joins TRBV15 to TRBJ2-1; TRBD2 matches 14 bases. CDR3 size: 18 residues. Germline V gene lookup returns CDR1 LNHNV and CDR2 YYDKDF (reference sequence). The V gene end was trimmed by 4 bases and the J gene end by 1 base; junction bases not matched to a gene: 6. CDR3 in amino acids: CATSNAGTSGSSYNEQFF. The CDR3 DNA is TGTGCCACCAGCAATGCCGGGACTAGCGGGAGTTCCTACAATGAGCAGTTCTTC. Drawing the rest from reference TRBV15 and TRBJ2-1, the complete variable domain is DAMVIQNPRYQVTQFGKPVTLSCSQTLNHNVMYWYQQKSSQAPKLLFHYYDKDFNNEADTPDNFQSRRPNTSFCFLDIRSPGLGDTAMYLCATSNAGTSGSSYNEQFFGPGTRLTVL.

This chain links TRBV12-3 or TRBV12-4 with TRBJ2-1; TRBD1 might be the D (6 bases). The length of the CDR3 is 16 residues. With 5 bases removed from V and 2 bases from J, the gap between germline ends came to 16 bases. The CDR3 nucleotides read TGTGCCAGCAGTCCCTCGGGACAACTTGCCTACAATGAGCAGTTCTTC. This gives the protein CASSPSGQLAYNEQFF.

At least ten counts were recorded for this clonotype. This rearrangement joins TRBV27 to TRBJ1-5; D uncertain. Trimming pared 5 bases from V and 1 base from J, leaving 12 bases between. Germline V gene sequence: CDR1 MNHEY, CDR2 SMNVEV (reference sequence). The CDR3 runs 15 residues. CDR3 sequence reads: CASSPPSGSNQPQHF. CDR3 DNA: TGTGCCAGCAGTCCCCCCTCCGGGAGCAATCAGCCCCAGCATTTT.

The CDR3 loop is CASGPPGGNYGYTF. CDR3 coding DNA: TGTGCTAGTGGTCCGCCGGGAGGGAACTATGGCTACACCTTC. The rearrangement joins TRBV12-5 to TRBJ1-2; no reliable D call. This CDR3 has 14 amino acids. Germline loops: CDR1 LGHNT, CDR2 FRNRAP. V dropped 5 bases and J dropped 2 bases, with 12 bases sitting between them.

The CDR3 here is CSVEGGAVYEQYF. The CDR3, as DNA: TGCAGCGTTGAAGGGGGGGCCGTCTACGAGCAGTACTTC. The J gene is TRBJ2-7, the V gene TRBV29-1, with D possibly being TRBD1 or TRBD2 (6 bases each). Per germline, CDR1 SQVTM and CDR2 ANQGSEA. CDR3 length: 13 amino acids. The V end was cut by 1 base, the J end by 3 bases, with 10 bases between.

This clonotype was recorded a few times. V is TRBV6-5 and J is TRBJ2-7; D remains ambiguous. Per the germline V gene, CDR1 is MNHEY and CDR2 is SVGAGI. Trimming removed 3 bases from V and 0 bases from J, with 15 bases in between. There are 16 residues in the CDR3. This CDR3 reads CASSYGSGESSYEQYF. The CDR3 DNA follows: TGTGCCAGCAGTTATGGGTCGGGCGAAAGCTCCTACGAGCAGTACTTC.

This clonotype has only a few counts. The chain carries TRBV7-8 and TRBJ2-7; 7 bases agree with TRBD1. The CDR3 is made up of 15 amino acids. Germline lookup yields CDR1 SGHVS and CDR2 FQNEAQ. V lost 5 bases and J lost 5; bases outside the gene matches: 12. This chain's CDR3 is CASSRTGEMKNEQYF. The CDR3 coding sequence is TGTGCCAGCAGCCGTACAGGGGAAATGAAGAACGAGCAGTACTTC.

The chain recombines TRBV29-1 with TRBJ2-7, with 7 bases matching TRBD1. The germline V gene has CDR1 SQVTM and CDR2 ANQGSEA. V gave up 1 base and J gave up 3 bases; unmatched junction bases: 0. The CDR3 runs to 12 residues. The CDR3 DNA sequence: TGCAGCGTTGAAGGGACAGGCTACGAGCAGTACTTC. Translation: CSVEGTGYEQYF.

V gene TRBV6-1 combines with J gene TRBJ2-7; 7 nucleotides match TRBD2. The CDR3 sequence is 16 residues long. Trimming took 7 bases from V and 0 from J; bases not matched to a gene: 12. Germline assignment: CDR1 MNHNS and CDR2 SASEGT. CDR3 sequence (DNA): TGTGCCAGCACCACCGGGGGGTCCCTCTTCTCCTACGAGCAGTACTTC. Translation gives CASTTGGSLFSYEQYF.

In this sample, this clonotype turned up a few times. The chain joins TRBV30 to TRBJ1-2; TRBD1 is a possible D gene (5 bases). Trimming left V 1 base short and J 5 bases short, with 11 bases between. CDR3 length: 13 residues. Germline V gives CDR1 GTSNPN, CDR2 SVGIG (reference sequence). The CDR3 nucleotides read TGTGCCTGGAGTGATGGGACCTTTTATGGCTACACCTTC. Protein sequence: CAWSDGTFYGYTF.

This chain joins TRBV5-1 and TRBJ1-6, with 8 bases lining up with TRBD1. Trimming removed 1 base from V and 6 bases from J; junction bases left unmatched: 6. The CDR3 extends over 16 amino acids. Germline values: CDR1 SGHRS, CDR2 YFSETQ. In nucleotides, the CDR3 is TGCGCCAGCAGCTTGAGTTTGACAGGGGCTAATTCACCCCTCCACTTT. It is translated as CASSLSLTGANSPLHF. Based on the CDR3 plus reference TRBV5-1 and TRBJ1-6, the full variable domain is KAGVTQTPRYLIKTRGQQVTLSCSPISGHRSVSWYQQTPGQGLQFLFEYFSETQRNKGNFPGRFSGRQFSNSRSEMNVSTLELGDSALYLCASSLSLTGANSPLHFGNGTRLTVT.

This clonotype has a handful of counts. The chain has TRBV12-3 or TRBV12-4 and TRBJ1-1; D not certain. Trimming took off 7 bases at V and 3 bases at J, with 15 bases between the two ends. The CDR3 runs 14 residues. CDR3 residues: CASKVRRSDTEAFF. The DNA for the CDR3 is TGTGCCAGCAAGGTGAGACGGTCGGACACTGAAGCTTTCTTT.

As concerns this clonotype: A much larger clone lies one base from this, so it may be a read error. This rearrangement joins TRBV20-1 to TRBJ2-4; D may match TRBD1 or TRBD2 (6 bases each). The CDR3 consists of 17 residues. Germline lookup yields CDR1 DFQATT and CDR2 SNEGSKA (reference sequence). Trimming stripped 7 bases from V and 0 bases from J, with 22 bases between. The CDR3 coding sequence is TGCAGTGTCAGGGGTAGCGGAGCGTCGTTAGCCAAAAACATTCAGTACTTC. Protein product: CSVRGSGASLAKNIQYF.

Concerning this clonotype itself: Just one base apart from a much larger clone, this may be a read error. The chain carries TRBV5-5 and TRBJ2-1, with D unclear. Germline V gene data show CDR1 as SGHKS and CDR2 as YYEKEE (reference sequence). The CDR3 consists of 12 residues. V was trimmed by 4 bases and J by 7 bases, leaving 9 bases between them. The CDR3 region is CASSPQQNEQFF. As DNA, the CDR3 is TGTGCCAGCAGCCCACAGCAAAATGAGCAGTTCTTC.

Only a few counts were recorded for this clonotype. The V gene is TRBV18, the J gene TRBJ2-7; maybe TRBD2 (6 bases). The CDR3 loop spans 15 amino acids. V lost 8 bases, J lost 2 bases, and 19 bases lay in between. CDR1 is KGHSH, CDR2 LQKENI, per germline. The CDR3 nucleotides are TGTGCCAGCGACGACCGTGGGGGGTCCACCTACGAGCAGTACTTC. It translates to CASDDRGGSTYEQYF.

This chain connects TRBV27 to TRBJ2-7; TRBD1 or TRBD2 may be the D gene (6 bases each). CDR3 length: 16 residues. Germline CDR1 reads MNHEY; CDR2 reads SMNVEV (reference sequence). Trimming stripped 0 bases from V and 2 bases from J, with 14 bases between. The CDR3 nucleotides are TGTGCCAGCAGTTTATCTAGGGGGAGGTCCCCCTACGAGCAGTACTTC. Translated: CASSLSRGRSPYEQYF.

This clonotype was seen a few times. The chain has TRBV7-9 and TRBJ2-3, with D maybe TRBD2 (6 bases). Germline-derived CDR1 and CDR2 are SEHNR and FQNEAQ (reference sequence). This CDR3 has 16 residues. V lost 4 bases to trimming and J lost 5 bases, with 19 bases between them. The CDR3 bases are TGTGCCAGCAGCTGGTATCGCGGGACTCCCGAAGATACGCAGTATTTT. It is translated as CASSWYRGTPEDTQYF. The full variable domain, completed using reference TRBV7-9 and TRBJ2-3, is DTGVSQNPRHKITKRGQNVTFRCDPISEHNRLYWYRQTLGQGPEFLTYFQNEAQLEKSRLLSDRFSAERPKGSFSTLEIQRTEQGDSAMYLCASSWYRGTPEDTQYFGPGTRLTVL.

There are a few counts of this clonotype. The rearrangement links TRBV10-3 to TRBJ1-2; unclear D gene. Germline loops: CDR1 ENHRY, CDR2 SYGVKD. Trimming removed 3 bases from V and 4 bases from J, with 15 bases in between. This CDR3 region has 15 residues. DNA for the CDR3: TGTGCCATCAGTGAAAAGGCAGAAGTTCGCTATGGCTACACCTTC. This encodes CAISEKAEVRYGYTF.

Only a few counts were recorded for this clonotype. The chain links TRBV20-1 to TRBJ2-2, with D perhaps TRBD1 (5 bases). The CDR3 totals 14 residues. Germline V lookup: CDR1 DFQATT, CDR2 SNEGSKA (reference sequence). V lost 0 bases to trimming and J lost 7 bases, with 12 bases between them. The DNA of the CDR3 is TGCAGTGCTAGAGATGGGCAGGGTAACGGGGAGCTGTTTTTT. This gives the protein CSARDGQGNGELFF.

This clonotype has just a few counts. The chain is built from TRBV6-2 or TRBV6-3 and TRBJ2-1, with TRBD2 matching over 13 bases. J was trimmed by 6 bases and V by 8 bases; bases with no gene match: 13. CDR3 size: 17 residues. From germline, CDR1 is MNHEY and CDR2 SVGEGT. This CDR3 is CASRNSGLAGRRNEQFF. The CDR3, as DNA: TGTGCCAGCCGAAACTCGGGACTAGCGGGAAGGCGCAATGAGCAGTTCTTC.

The chain employs TRBV12-3 or TRBV12-4 and TRBJ2-2; the D gene is possibly TRBD2 (6 bases). V was trimmed by 5 bases and J by 7 bases, leaving 14 bases between them. CDR3 size: 14 residues. CDR3: CASSPREIGGELFF. CDR3 DNA sequence: TGTGCCAGCAGTCCCCGGGAGATAGGCGGGGAGCTGTTTTTT.

This chain uses TRBV6-2 or TRBV6-3 with TRBJ2-7; D is unclear. V shed 5 bases and J shed 9 bases, with 11 bases lying between them. Germline V gene lookup returns CDR1 MNHEY and CDR2 SVGEGT. The CDR3 is 11 amino acids. CDR3 DNA: TGTGCCAGCAGTCAGCCCCCCCGGCAGTACTTC. It yields the protein CASSQPPRQYF.

V usage is TRBV20-1 and J usage is TRBJ2-1; perhaps TRBD2 as D (6 bases). The CDR3 has 16 amino acids. Trimming removed 3 bases from V and 7 bases from J, with 22 bases in between. CDR1 and CDR2 (germline): DFQATT, SNEGSKA (reference sequence). The CDR3 DNA sequence: TGCAGTGCTAGTTTCGTGGGGCCGGGACTTTCTAATGAGCAGTTCTTC. The encoded protein is CSASFVGPGLSNEQFF.

V gene TRBV19 combines with J gene TRBJ2-7; no definite D call. V was trimmed by 1 base and J by 2 bases, leaving 12 bases between them. Germline V CDR1 and CDR2: LNHDA, SQIVND (reference sequence). There are 15 residues in the CDR3. The CDR3 loop is CASSIAVADAYEQYF. The CDR3, as DNA: TGTGCCAGTAGTATAGCGGTTGCGGATGCCTACGAGCAGTACTTC.

This clonotype was counted a few times. The rearrangement uses TRBV6-5 and TRBJ2-6; D is ambiguous. The CDR3 extends over 15 amino acids. Germline CDR1 is MNHEY and CDR2 is SVGAGI. V lost 2 bases to trimming and J lost 0 bases, with 5 bases between them. The CDR3 nucleotides read TGTGCCAGCAGTTACCTTCTCTCTGGGGCCAACGTCCTGACTTTC. Protein product: CASSYLLSGANVLTF.

This clonotype was seen ten or more times. The V and J genes are TRBV29-1 and TRBJ2-1, with 7 bases aligning to TRBD1. The CDR3 is made up of 15 amino acids. In germline, CDR1 is SQVTM, CDR2 ANQGSEA. The J segment lost 2 bases and the V segment lost 7 bases, leaving 11 bases of the junction unmatched. CDR3 loop: CSASTGKGTYNEQFF. DNA of the CDR3: TGCAGCGCCTCGACAGGGAAGGGGACCTACAATGAGCAGTTCTTC.

This clonotype was counted between two and nine times. This chain connects TRBV5-1 to TRBJ1-1, with D perhaps TRBD1 (5 bases). Germline V gene data show CDR1 as SGHRS and CDR2 as YFSETQ. The CDR3 totals 14 residues. Trimming left V 1 base short and J 4 bases short, with 11 bases between. CDR3 sequence reads: CASSLIGTFTEAFF. DNA of the CDR3: TGCGCCAGCAGCTTGATCGGGACCTTCACTGAAGCTTTCTTT.

This clonotype has at least ten counts. The chain employs TRBV7-2 and TRBJ2-1, with no clear D. The CDR3 is made up of 14 amino acids. Germline V gene sequence: CDR1 SGHTA, CDR2 FQGNSA. Deletions cut 4 bases from V and 8 bases from J, with 15 bases between. CDR3 DNA sequence: TGTGCCAGCAGCTCCGGGTCGAAGTTTTATGAGCAGTTCTTC. Protein sequence: CASSSGSKFYEQFF.